The 22 T cell receptor beta chains reported below all come from one sample, sequenced in a study of blood T cell repertoires in COVID-19. Generated by immunoSEQ multiplex PCR, the TCRdb table keeps only in-frame clones and is missing some. Found here are 440,000 or so clones, around nine tenths of them singletons; the top ten hold around 1.5%. The sample comprised peripheral blood. These TCRs come from a woman in her thirties or forties with COVID-19, enrolled during active disease.

The chain is built from TRBV5-1 and TRBJ1-2; maybe TRBD1 (6 bases). CDR3 length: 14 residues. Trimming took 3 bases from V and 6 from J, leaving 15 bases between them. The V gene's germline CDR1 is SGHRS and CDR2 YFSETQ. The CDR3 coding sequence is TGCGCCAGCAGCTCGGACAGTTTTAGCAATGGCTACACCTTC. Amino acid sequence: CASSSDSFSNGYTF. The variable domain in full, with the rest retrieved from reference TRBV5-1 and TRBJ1-2, is KAGVTQTPRYLIKTRGQQVTLSCSPISGHRSVSWYQQTPGQGLQFLFEYFSETQRNKGNFPGRFSGRQFSNSRSEMNVSTLELGDSALYLCASSSDSFSNGYTFGSGTRLTVV.

The rearrangement joins TRBV19 to TRBJ1-2; 7 bases line up with TRBD1. CDR3 length: 15 residues. Trimming took 5 bases from V and 6 from J; bases not matched to a gene: 12. Germline V gives CDR1 LNHDA, CDR2 SQIVND (reference sequence). CDR3 sequence (DNA): TGTGCCAGTAGTCCGCCCGTGGAGGGGGCTCATGGCTACACCTTC. Amino acid sequence: CASSPPVEGAHGYTF.

The chain joins TRBV7-5 to TRBJ2-7; the table's D call TRBD1 went unverified against the DNA. TRBV7-5 corresponds to a pseudogene. The CDR3 runs 15 residues. The CDR3 DNA follows: TGTGCCCGAGCTAGGGGGTTATGCCGATTATACGAGCAGTACTTC. Translating gives CARARGLCRLYEQYF.

This chain joins TRBV28 and TRBJ1-3; 9 nucleotides align to TRBD1. CDR1 MDHEN and CDR2 SYDVKM come from the germline V gene. The CDR3 spans 15 residues. J was trimmed by 2 bases and V by 6 bases; bases with no gene match: 5. CDR3 sequence reads: CASRSQGAAGNTIYF. In DNA form, the CDR3 reads TGTGCCAGCAGATCACAGGGGGCCGCTGGAAACACCATATATTTT.

The rearrangement uses TRBV4-3 and TRBJ1-2; D remains ambiguous. Per the germline V gene, CDR1 is LGHNA and CDR2 is YSLEER. This CDR3 contains 15 residues. V lost 4 bases and J 4 bases, leaving 16 bases between the germline ends. Written as DNA, the CDR3 is TGCGCCAGCAGCCGTAGCAGTGCCCCTAGCTATGGCTACACCTTC. It specifies CASSRSSAPSYGYTF.

The V and J genes are TRBV27 and TRBJ2-2; D possibly corresponds to TRBD2 (6 bases). The CDR3 runs to 17 residues. Trimming stripped 4 bases from V and 1 base from J, with 16 bases between. Germline V CDR1 and CDR2: MNHEY, SMNVEV (reference sequence). The CDR3 protein is CASSSPFWGENTGELFF. The CDR3 bases are TGTGCCAGCAGTTCTCCGTTTTGGGGGGAGAACACCGGGGAGCTGTTTTTT.

This chain joins TRBV5-1 and TRBJ2-5; D might be TRBD2 (7 bases). The CDR3 extends over 14 amino acids. Germline assignment: CDR1 SGHRS and CDR2 YFSETQ. Deletions cut 4 bases from V and 4 bases from J, with 14 bases between. The CDR3 DNA reads as TGCGCCAGCAGCATCCGGGGGGCCCCAGAGACCCAGTACTTC. This encodes CASSIRGAPETQYF.

This clone was detected once. J is TRBJ2-3 and V is TRBV28; 8 positions match TRBD1. V shed 6 bases and J 4 bases; nucleotides not matched to a gene: 9. The CDR3 is made up of 15 amino acids. CDR1 and CDR2 from the germline V gene are MDHEN and SYDVKM. The CDR3 DNA follows: TGTGCCAGCAGCCGCGGTGGGGACAGGTCAGATACGCAGTATTTT. Its translation is CASSRGGDRSDTQYF.

There are many counts of this clone. The rearrangement joins TRBV7-8 to TRBJ2-7; D might be TRBD1 (5 bases). The germline gives CDR1 SGHVS, CDR2 FQNEAQ. The ends were cut back, 0 bases at V and 6 bases at J, with 15 bases in the middle. The CDR3 is 15 residues long. CDR3: CASSLALGEGREQYF. The DNA of the CDR3 is TGTGCCAGCAGCTTAGCGCTAGGGGAAGGGCGCGAGCAGTACTTC.

The chain uses TRBV28 and TRBJ1-1, with 10 bases aligning to TRBD1. J lost 4 bases, V lost 4 bases, and 3 bases had no gene match. Germline assignment: CDR1 MDHEN and CDR2 SYDVKM. The CDR3 length is 14 residues. This CDR3 is CASSSGTGATEAFF. The CDR3 DNA sequence: TGTGCCAGCAGTTCCGGGACAGGGGCCACTGAAGCTTTCTTT.

The V call is TRBV19, the J call TRBJ2-5; 8 positions match TRBD1. CDR3 size: 14 residues. CDR1 and CDR2 (germline): LNHDA, SQIVND (reference sequence). Germline trimming cut 6 bases from V and 4 bases from J; bases unmatched to any gene: 7. CDR3 bases: TGTGCCAGTAGCCCGACAGGGGTCGTAGAGACCCAGTACTTC. This sequence encodes CASSPTGVVETQYF.

The J gene is TRBJ1-1, the V gene TRBV29-1; no firm D call. Trimming pared 3 bases from V and 4 bases from J, leaving 12 bases between. Germline assignment: CDR1 SQVTM and CDR2 ANQGSEA. The CDR3 consists of 13 residues. This CDR3 reads CSVEVRLGTEAFF. The CDR3 nucleotides are TGCAGCGTTGAGGTGAGGCTGGGCACTGAAGCTTTCTTT.

The chain has TRBV29-1 and TRBJ1-2; 7 positions match TRBD1. J lost 4 bases, V lost 6 bases, and 8 bases had no gene match. The germline CDR1 and CDR2 sequences are SQVTM and ANQGSEA. The CDR3 covers 13 residues. The CDR3 DNA reads TGCAGCGTATATAGACAGGGCATCTATGGCTACACCTTC. It yields the protein CSVYRQGIYGYTF.

Here the CDR3 reads CASSQGQLDPSYEQYF. The CDR3 DNA sequence: TGTGCCAGCAGTCAGGGACAGCTCGACCCTTCCTACGAGCAGTACTTC. The rearrangement uses TRBV6-2 or TRBV6-3 and TRBJ2-7, with 7 positions matching TRBD1. The germline V gene has CDR1 MNHEY and CDR2 SVGEGT. V shed 5 bases and J 1 base; nucleotides not matched to a gene: 11. The length of the CDR3 is 16 residues.

The V gene is TRBV2, the J gene TRBJ1-6; no firm D call. The CDR3 runs to 15 residues. CDR1 and CDR2 from the germline V gene are SNHLY and FYNNEI. Trimming shortened V by 2 bases and J by 7 bases, and 12 bases separated the two germline ends. The CDR3, as DNA: TGTGCCAGCAGTGAATTGGAAGAGAGGAATTCACCCCTCCACTTT. Its translation is CASSELEERNSPLHF.

The gene calls are TRBV4-3 and TRBJ1-4; tentative D call: TRBD1 (5 bases). Germline CDR1 is LGHNA and CDR2 is YSLEER. This CDR3 region has 15 residues. V gave up 4 bases and J gave up 4 bases, with 13 bases separating them. The CDR3 region has the DNA TGCGCCAGCAGCCGCCGTGGGGGGGTTAATGAAAAACTGTTTTTT. As protein: CASSRRGGVNEKLFF.

V is TRBV18 and J is TRBJ2-7; 10 positions agree with TRBD2. V shed 0 bases and J 7 bases; nucleotides not matched to a gene: 9. CDR3 length: 16 amino acids. Germline V CDR1 and CDR2: KGHSH, LQKENI. This chain's CDR3 is CASSPPHSGRTGEQYF. The CDR3 DNA is TGTGCCAGCTCACCACCGCATAGCGGGAGGACCGGGGAGCAGTACTTC.

This chain connects TRBV7-2 to TRBJ1-6, with a weak D call TRBD1 (6 bases). The CDR3 spans 15 residues. Germline V gene lookup returns CDR1 SGHTA and CDR2 FQGNSA. With 1 base removed from V and 7 bases from J, the gap between germline ends came to 11 bases. CDR3: CASSLDRGTNSPLHF. DNA of the CDR3: TGTGCCAGCAGCTTAGATAGGGGGACCAATTCACCCCTCCACTTT.

The chain links TRBV27 to TRBJ1-2; 8 positions match TRBD1. The V gene's germline CDR1 is MNHEY and CDR2 SMNVEV (reference sequence). CDR3 length: 14 amino acids. The J segment lost 3 bases and the V segment lost 5 bases, leaving 5 bases of the junction unmatched. DNA for the CDR3: TGTGCCAGCAGTCCACAGGGGGGCCACTATGGCTACACCTTC. As protein: CASSPQGGHYGYTF.

This sequence joins TRBV2 and TRBJ1-5, with D uncertain. CDR3 length: 14 residues. With 2 bases removed from V and 2 bases from J, the gap between germline ends came to 7 bases. Germline V lookup: CDR1 SNHLY, CDR2 FYNNEI. This CDR3 is CASSELGGNQPQHF. The CDR3 DNA reads TGTGCCAGCAGTGAACTCGGGGGCAATCAGCCCCAGCATTTT.

The V and J genes are TRBV27 and TRBJ1-6; D is ambiguous. The length of the CDR3 is 12 residues. Germline CDR1 is MNHEY and CDR2 is SMNVEV (reference sequence). Trimming took 7 bases from V and 8 from J, leaving 9 bases between them. CDR3 sequence: CASKRGYSPLHF. The CDR3, as DNA: TGTGCCAGCAAGAGAGGGTATTCACCCCTCCACTTT.

This rearrangement joins TRBV15 to TRBJ1-2, with a tentative D call TRBD1 (6 bases). V shed 3 bases and J shed 10 bases, with 12 bases lying between them. Germline V CDR1 and CDR2: LNHNV, YYDKDF (reference sequence). CDR3 length: 12 residues. The CDR3: CATSRGHRHYTF. The CDR3 region has the DNA TGTGCCACCAGCAGGGGACACAGACACTACACCTTC.